The clone carrying this TCR beta chain was observed a handful of times. The target antigen is unknown. These data come from a study of T-cell memory formation after mild COVID-19. Across the study: Among the donors, TCR clusters were largely specific to each donor.

The CDR3 extends over 13 amino acids. The V end lost 6 bases, the J end lost 3 bases, and 11 bases lay between the germline ends. CDR1 SNHLY and CDR2 FYNNEI come from the germline V gene. Study-level findings and limits: A second wave of clones peaked on day 37, and their SARS-CoV-2 specificity went unconfirmed. Clones that contracted from day 15 to 85 had balanced CD4/CD8; later expanders were CD4+ biased.

5'RACE with constant-segment primers built TCRalpha and TCRbeta cDNA libraries with UMIs. TCRdb reanalysed the 5' RACE reads using MiXCR and keeps one entry per CDR3 protein. This sample yields fewer than 550,000 distinct CDR3 sequences, of which 20% are seen a single time; more than 8% belongs to the top ten. The receptor comes from an adult woman who had mild COVID-19 (a few samples of this study predate the infection). Cell type and time point are not known. The gene calls are TRBV2 and TRBJ2-5; D uncertain. Sequencing input: PBMCs or a T cell subset sorted from them (not recorded which). The CDR3 loop reads CASRLDQEETQYF. CDR3 in DNA: TGTGCCAGCAGGCTCGACCAGGAAGAGACCCAGTACTTC.